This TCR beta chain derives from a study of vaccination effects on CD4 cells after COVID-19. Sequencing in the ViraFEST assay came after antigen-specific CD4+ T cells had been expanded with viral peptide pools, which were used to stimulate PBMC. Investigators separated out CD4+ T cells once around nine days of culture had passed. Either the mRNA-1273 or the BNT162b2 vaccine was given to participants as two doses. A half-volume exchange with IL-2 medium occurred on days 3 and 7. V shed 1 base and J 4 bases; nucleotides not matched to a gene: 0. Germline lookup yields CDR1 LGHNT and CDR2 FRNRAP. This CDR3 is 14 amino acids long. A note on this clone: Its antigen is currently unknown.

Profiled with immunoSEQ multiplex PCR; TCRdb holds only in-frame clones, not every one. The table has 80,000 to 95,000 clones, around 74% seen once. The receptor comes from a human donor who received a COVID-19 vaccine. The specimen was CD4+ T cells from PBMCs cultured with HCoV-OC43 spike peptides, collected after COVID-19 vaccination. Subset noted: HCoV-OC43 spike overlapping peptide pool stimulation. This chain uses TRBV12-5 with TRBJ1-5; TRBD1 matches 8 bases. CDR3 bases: TGTGCTAGTGGTTTGGACAGGGGGAATCAGCCCCAGCATTTT. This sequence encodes CASGLDRGNQPQHF.